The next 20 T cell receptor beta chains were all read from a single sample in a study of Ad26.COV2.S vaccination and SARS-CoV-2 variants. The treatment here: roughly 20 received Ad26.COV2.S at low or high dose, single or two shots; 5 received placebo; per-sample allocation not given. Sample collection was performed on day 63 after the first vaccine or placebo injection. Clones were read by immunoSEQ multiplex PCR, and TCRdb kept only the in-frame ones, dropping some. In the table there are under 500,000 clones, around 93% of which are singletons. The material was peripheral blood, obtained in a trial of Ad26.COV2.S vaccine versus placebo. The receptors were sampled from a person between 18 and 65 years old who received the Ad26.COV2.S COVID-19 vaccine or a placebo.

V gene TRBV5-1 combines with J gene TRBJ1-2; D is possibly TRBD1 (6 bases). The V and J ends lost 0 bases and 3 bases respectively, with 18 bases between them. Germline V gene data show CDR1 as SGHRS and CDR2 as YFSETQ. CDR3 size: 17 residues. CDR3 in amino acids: CASSLAEWGRLDYGYTF. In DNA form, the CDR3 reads TGCGCCAGCAGCTTGGCCGAGTGGGGGCGGCTCGACTATGGCTACACCTTC.

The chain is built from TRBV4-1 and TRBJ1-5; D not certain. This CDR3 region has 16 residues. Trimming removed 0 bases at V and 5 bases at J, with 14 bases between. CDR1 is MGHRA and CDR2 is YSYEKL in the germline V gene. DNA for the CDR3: TGCGCCAGCAGCCAAGACGACGGAGGCTTGGATCAGCCCCAGCATTTT. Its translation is CASSQDDGGLDQPQHF.

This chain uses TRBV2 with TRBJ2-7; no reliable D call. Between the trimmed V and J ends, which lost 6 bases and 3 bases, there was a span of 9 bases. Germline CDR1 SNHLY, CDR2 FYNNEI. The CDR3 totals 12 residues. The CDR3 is CASRAEHYEQYF. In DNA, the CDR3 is TGTGCCAGCAGGGCAGAACACTACGAGCAGTACTTC.

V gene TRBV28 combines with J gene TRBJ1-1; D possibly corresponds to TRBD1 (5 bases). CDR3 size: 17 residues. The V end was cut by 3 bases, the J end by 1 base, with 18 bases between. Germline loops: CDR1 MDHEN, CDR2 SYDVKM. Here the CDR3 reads CASSFRTPRLENTEAFF. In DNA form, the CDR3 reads TGTGCCAGCAGTTTTCGGACACCCCGCCTGGAGAACACTGAAGCTTTCTTT. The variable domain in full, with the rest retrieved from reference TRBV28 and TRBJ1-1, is DVKVTQSSRYLVKRTGEKVFLECVQDMDHENMFWYRQDPGLGLRLIYFSYDVKMKEKGDIPEGYSVSREKKERFSLILESASTNQTSMYLCASSFRTPRLENTEAFFGQGTRLTVV.

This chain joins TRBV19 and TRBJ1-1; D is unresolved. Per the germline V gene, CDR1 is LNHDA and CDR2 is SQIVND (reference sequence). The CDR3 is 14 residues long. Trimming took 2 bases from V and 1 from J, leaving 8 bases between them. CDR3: CASSITWRNTEAFF. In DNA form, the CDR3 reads TGTGCCAGTAGTATAACTTGGCGGAACACTGAAGCTTTCTTT. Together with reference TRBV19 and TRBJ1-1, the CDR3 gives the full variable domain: DGGITQSPKYLFRKEGQNVTLSCEQNLNHDAMYWYRQDPGQGLRLIYYSQIVNDFQKGDIAEGYSVSREKKESFPLTVTSAQKNPTAFYLCASSITWRNTEAFFGQGTRLTVV.

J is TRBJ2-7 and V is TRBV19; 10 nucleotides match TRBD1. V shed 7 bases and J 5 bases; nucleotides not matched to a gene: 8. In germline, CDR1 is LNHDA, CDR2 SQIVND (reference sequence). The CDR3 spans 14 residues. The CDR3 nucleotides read TGTGCCAGTACCCCGACAGGGGGCTTAGACGAGCAGTACTTC. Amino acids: CASTPTGGLDEQYF.

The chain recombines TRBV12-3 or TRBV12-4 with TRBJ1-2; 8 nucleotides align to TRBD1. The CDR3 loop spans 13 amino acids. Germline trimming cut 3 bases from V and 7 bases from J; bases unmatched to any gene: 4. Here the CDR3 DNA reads TGTGCCAGCAGTTTGTCAGGGGGCGGTGGCTACACCTTC. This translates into CASSLSGGGGYTF.

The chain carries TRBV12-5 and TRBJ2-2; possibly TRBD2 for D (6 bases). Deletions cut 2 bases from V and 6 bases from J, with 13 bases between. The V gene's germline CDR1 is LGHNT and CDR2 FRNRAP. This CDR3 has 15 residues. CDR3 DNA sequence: TGTGCTAGTGGTTTGACCGCCGGGAGATCCGGGGAGCTGTTTTTT. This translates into CASGLTAGRSGELFF.

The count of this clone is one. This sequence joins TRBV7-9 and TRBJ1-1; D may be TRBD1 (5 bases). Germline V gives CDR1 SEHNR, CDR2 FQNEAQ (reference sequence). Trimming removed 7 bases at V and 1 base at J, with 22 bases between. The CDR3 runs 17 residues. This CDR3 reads CASTPFRDRNGNTEAFF. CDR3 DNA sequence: TGTGCCAGCACCCCGTTCCGGGACCGAAATGGGAACACTGAAGCTTTCTTT.

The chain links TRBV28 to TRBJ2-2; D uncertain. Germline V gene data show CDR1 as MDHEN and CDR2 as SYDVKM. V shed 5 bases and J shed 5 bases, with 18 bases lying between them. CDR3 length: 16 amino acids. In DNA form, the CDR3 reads TGTGCCAGCAGTCTCTCCTCTAGTGTATGGACCGGGGAGCTGTTTTTT. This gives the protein CASSLSSSVWTGELFF.

As DNA, the CDR3 is TGTGCCAGCAGTCTTCAGGGATCCTTGAACTATGGCTACACCTTC. Protein sequence: CASSLQGSLNYGYTF. V is TRBV7-9 and J is TRBJ1-2; tentative D call: TRBD1 (5 bases). V lost 6 bases to trimming and J lost 2 bases, with 16 bases between them. This CDR3 is 15 amino acids long. Germline values: CDR1 SEHNR, CDR2 FQNEAQ (reference sequence).

The DNA for the CDR3 is TGTGCCAGCAGCCAAGTAGCGGGAGTGGTGGGCTACACCTTC. It codes for CASSQVAGVVGYTF. The rearrangement links TRBV3-1 (or the pseudogene TRBV3-2) to TRBJ1-2; D uncertain. Germline V gene sequence: CDR1 LGHDT, CDR2 YNNKEL (reference sequence). Trimming took off 1 base at V and 8 bases at J, with 14 bases between the two ends. CDR3 length: 14 amino acids.

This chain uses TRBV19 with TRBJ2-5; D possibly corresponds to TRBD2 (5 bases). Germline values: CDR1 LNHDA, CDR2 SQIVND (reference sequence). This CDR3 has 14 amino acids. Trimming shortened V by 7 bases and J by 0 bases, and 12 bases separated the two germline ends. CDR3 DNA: TGTGCCAGTACCGGAGGCAGATACCAAGAGACCCAGTACTTC. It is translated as CASTGGRYQETQYF.

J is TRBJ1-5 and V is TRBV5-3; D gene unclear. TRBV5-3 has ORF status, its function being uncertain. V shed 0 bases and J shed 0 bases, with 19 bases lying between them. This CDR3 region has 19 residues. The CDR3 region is CARSLGTCRAGNSNQPQHF. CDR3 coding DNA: TGTGCCAGAAGCTTGGGGACCTGTCGTGCGGGTAATAGCAATCAGCCCCAGCATTTT.

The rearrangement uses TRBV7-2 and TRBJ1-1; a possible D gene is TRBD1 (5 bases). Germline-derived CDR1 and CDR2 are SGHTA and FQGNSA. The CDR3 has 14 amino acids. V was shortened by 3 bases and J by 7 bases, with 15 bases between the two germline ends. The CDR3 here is CASSFTPGRHEAFF. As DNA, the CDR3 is TGTGCCAGCAGCTTTACGCCAGGGAGACATGAAGCTTTCTTT.

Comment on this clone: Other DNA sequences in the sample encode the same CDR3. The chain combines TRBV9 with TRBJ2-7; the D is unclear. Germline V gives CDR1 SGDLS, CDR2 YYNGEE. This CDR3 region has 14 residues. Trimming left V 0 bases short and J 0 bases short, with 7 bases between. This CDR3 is CASSVGPSSYEQYF. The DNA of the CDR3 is TGTGCCAGCAGCGTAGGGCCAAGCTCCTACGAGCAGTACTTC.

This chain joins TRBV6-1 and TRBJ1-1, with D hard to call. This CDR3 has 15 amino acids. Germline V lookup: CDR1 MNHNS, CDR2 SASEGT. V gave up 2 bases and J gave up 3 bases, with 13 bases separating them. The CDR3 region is CASSELGGRDTEAFF. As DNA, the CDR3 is TGTGCCAGCAGTGAATTAGGAGGGAGGGACACTGAAGCTTTCTTT.

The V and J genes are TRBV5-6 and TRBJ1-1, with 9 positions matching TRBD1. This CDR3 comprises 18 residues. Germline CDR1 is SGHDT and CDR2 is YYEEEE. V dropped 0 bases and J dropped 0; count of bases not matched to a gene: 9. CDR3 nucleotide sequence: TGTGCCAGCAGCTTGGATTTTGGGACAGGGTCTTTGAACACTGAAGCTTTCTTT. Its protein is CASSLDFGTGSLNTEAFF. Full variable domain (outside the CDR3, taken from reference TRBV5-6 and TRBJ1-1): DAGVTQSPTHLIKTRGQQVTLRCSPKSGHDTVSWYQQALGQGPQFIFQYYEEEERQRGNFPDRFSGHQFPNYSSELNVNALLLGDSALYLCASSLDFGTGSLNTEAFFGQGTRLTVV.

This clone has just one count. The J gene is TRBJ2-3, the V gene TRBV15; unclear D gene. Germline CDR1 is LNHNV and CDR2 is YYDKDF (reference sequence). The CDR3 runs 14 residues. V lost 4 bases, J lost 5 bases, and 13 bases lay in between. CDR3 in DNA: TGTGCCACCAGCAACGGGCAAGGCAGAGATACGCAGTATTTT. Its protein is CATSNGQGRDTQYF.

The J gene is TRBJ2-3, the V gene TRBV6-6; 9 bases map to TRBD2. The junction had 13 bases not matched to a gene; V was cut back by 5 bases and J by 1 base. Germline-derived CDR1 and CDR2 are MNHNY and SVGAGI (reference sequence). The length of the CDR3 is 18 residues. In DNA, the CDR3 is TGTGCCAGCAGTCCCCGGATATGGCGGGGGGGCCGCACAGATACGCAGTATTTT. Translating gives CASSPRIWRGGRTDTQYF.